What follows are 31 T cell receptor beta chains derived from one specimen sequenced in a study of CD8 T cells in ankylosing spondylitis. Each CDR3 protein gets one entry after TCRdb re-called the 5' RACE reads with MiXCR. The sample yields more than 110,000 distinct CDR3 sequences, approximately 8.4% seen once. Material for sequencing was synovial fluid, either unsorted or a sorted T cell fraction (not recorded which). These TCRs come from a male donor with ankylosing spondylitis.

This chain uses TRBV7-9 with TRBJ2-7; D not resolved. V was clipped by 6 bases and J by 2 bases, with 17 bases between them. Germline CDR1 reads SEHNR; CDR2 reads FQNEAQ (reference sequence). The CDR3 is 15 amino acids. The CDR3 DNA reads TGTGCCAGCAGTCACGGACCCAATGACCCCTACGAGCAGTACTTC. This codes for CASSHGPNDPYEQYF.

CDR3 residues: CASSYTPGDRAEYNEQFF. In nucleotides, the CDR3 is TGTGCCAGCAGCTACACCCCCGGCGACAGGGCCGAATACAATGAGCAGTTCTTC. The chain has TRBV11-1 and TRBJ2-1, with TRBD1 matching 7 bases. CDR3 size: 18 residues. Trimming at V came to 4 bases and at J to 4 bases, leaving 16 bases not matched to a gene. CDR1 and CDR2 from the germline V gene are SGHAT and FQDESV (reference sequence).

This clonotype was picked up many times. The chain has TRBV2 and TRBJ1-1; no clear D. The CDR3 spans 13 residues. V lost 4 bases to trimming and J lost 2 bases, with 8 bases between them. Germline CDR1 is SNHLY and CDR2 is FYNNEI. The CDR3 is CASSGKKNTEAFF. The CDR3 bases are TGTGCCAGCAGTGGGAAGAAAAACACTGAAGCTTTCTTT.

This clonotype was seen at least ten times. The J gene is TRBJ2-1, the V gene TRBV3-2; the D call in the table, TRBD2, was not verified against the DNA. TRBV3-2 is a pseudogene locus. CDR3 length: 16 amino acids. CDR3 loop: CASSRGLAGGNNEQFF. The CDR3 bases are TGTGCCAGCAGCCGAGGACTAGCGGGAGGTAATAATGAGCAGTTCTTC.

This clonotype showed up just a few times. V gene TRBV7-3 combines with J gene TRBJ1-4; D gene uncertain. The germline V and J ends were trimmed by 5 bases and 7 bases, with 17 bases remaining between them. This CDR3 is 15 amino acids long. Germline V CDR1 and CDR2: SGHTA, FQGTGA. The CDR3, as DNA: TGTGCCAGCAGCCCCGGGTCTCCTAAAGGTGAAAAACTGTTTTTT. This gives the protein CASSPGSPKGEKLFF. Drawing the rest from reference TRBV7-3 and TRBJ1-4, the complete variable domain is GAGVSQTPSNKVTEKGKYVELRCDPISGHTALYWYRQSLGQGPEFLIYFQGTGAADDSGLPNDRFFAVRPEGSVSTLKIQRTERGDSAVYLCASSPGSPKGEKLFFGSGTQLSVL.

This clonotype has ten or more counts. This rearrangement joins TRBV10-3 to TRBJ2-1, with D uncertain. This CDR3 spans 12 amino acids. V was pared by 0 bases and J by 5 bases, with 2 bases between. Per the germline V gene, CDR1 is ENHRY and CDR2 is SYGVKD. CDR3 sequence reads: CAISESDNEQFF. The CDR3 bases are TGTGCCATCAGTGAGTCGGACAATGAGCAGTTCTTC.

The chain uses TRBV19 and TRBJ2-3; 8 positions match TRBD1. The V and J ends lost 8 bases and 3 bases, in that order; junction bases with no gene match: 7. Germline V gene sequence: CDR1 LNHDA, CDR2 SQIVND (reference sequence). CDR3 length: 14 amino acids. The CDR3 coding sequence is TGTGCCAGTCCGGGACAGGTAGTGACAGATACGCAGTATTTT. This encodes CASPGQVVTDTQYF.

The V and J genes are TRBV5-1 and TRBJ2-2; 9 bases match TRBD1. Per the germline V gene, CDR1 is SGHRS and CDR2 is YFSETQ. J lost 5 bases, V lost 4 bases, and 9 bases had no gene match. This CDR3 contains 16 residues. CDR3 protein: CASSRSGQGGTGELFF. CDR3 DNA sequence: TGCGCCAGCAGCCGTTCGGGACAGGGAGGGACCGGGGAGCTGTTTTTT.

This clonotype was observed a few times. The chain is built from TRBV6-2 or TRBV6-3 and TRBJ2-5; the D is unclear. V was pared by 6 bases and J by 2 bases, with 19 bases between. This CDR3 contains 16 residues. CDR1 is MNHEY, CDR2 SVGEGT, per germline. CDR3 bases: TGTGCCAGCAGGAGGTACCTTTTGGGCAAGCAAGAGACCCAGTACTTC. Translating gives CASRRYLLGKQETQYF.

This clonotype came up many times. The V gene is TRBV5-1, the J gene TRBJ2-3; the match to TRBD1 covers 12 bases. The CDR3 length is 16 residues. V was pared by 4 bases and J by 6 bases, with 9 bases of the junction left unmatched. Germline V gene data show CDR1 as SGHRS and CDR2 as YFSETQ. This CDR3 is CASSPGTGGRYDTQYF. In DNA, the CDR3 is TGCGCCAGCAGCCCCGGGACAGGGGGCAGGTATGATACGCAGTATTTT.

This clonotype was recorded many times. V is TRBV5-4 and J is TRBJ2-1, with 12 bases lining up with TRBD2. From germline, CDR1 is SGHNT and CDR2 YYREEE (reference sequence). V gave up 5 bases and J gave up 8 bases; unmatched junction bases: 11. The CDR3 has 16 residues. The CDR3 spells CASSSTSGGRGDEQFF. The CDR3 DNA sequence: TGTGCCAGCAGTTCAACTAGCGGGGGGCGCGGGGATGAGCAGTTCTTC.

In this sample, this clonotype turned up many times. This rearrangement joins TRBV9 to TRBJ2-7; possible D gene TRBD2, 7 bases. Trimming removed 4 bases at V and 2 bases at J, with 22 bases between. The CDR3 is 17 amino acids. CDR1 is SGDLS and CDR2 is YYNGEE in the germline V gene. The DNA of the CDR3 is TGTGCCAGCAGCAAAGGGGGGGGCTCCAGGAGTGCCTACGAGCAGTACTTC. This translates into CASSKGGGSRSAYEQYF.

Remarks on this clonotype: A read error is possible here, since a much larger clone lies one base away. This chain joins TRBV20-1 and TRBJ2-7; 12 nucleotides line up with TRBD2. CDR3 size: 14 residues. Per the germline V gene, CDR1 is DFQATT and CDR2 is SNEGSKA (reference sequence). CDR3 DNA sequence: TGCAGTGCCGCTACTAGCGGGAGGTTGTACGAGCAGAACTTC. Residues: CSAATSGRLYEQNF.

The sample holds a few counts of this clonotype. The chain uses TRBV5-1 and TRBJ1-2, with TRBD1 as a possible D gene (5 bases). Between the trimmed V and J ends, which lost 0 bases and 5 bases, there was a span of 11 bases. From germline, CDR1 is SGHRS and CDR2 YFSETQ. The CDR3 runs 14 residues. CDR3 protein: CASSLVGPGYGYTF. The CDR3 DNA sequence: TGCGCCAGCAGCTTGGTGGGTCCAGGGTATGGCTACACCTTC.

The rearrangement uses TRBV27 and TRBJ1-1; 7 nucleotides match TRBD1. There are 15 residues in the CDR3. Germline values: CDR1 MNHEY, CDR2 SMNVEV (reference sequence). The J segment lost 4 bases and the V segment lost 6 bases, leaving 11 bases of the junction unmatched. The CDR3 sequence: CASRRFQGVGTEAFF. As DNA, the CDR3 is TGTGCCAGCAGACGGTTCCAGGGGGTGGGCACTGAAGCTTTCTTT.

This clonotype has a count of ten or more. The chain employs TRBV29-1 and TRBJ2-1; tentatively, D is TRBD1 (6 bases). The CDR3 extends over 15 amino acids. Germline V gene sequence: CDR1 SQVTM, CDR2 ANQGSEA. Trimming took off 5 bases at V and 5 bases at J, with 19 bases between the two ends. For the CDR3, the DNA is TGCAGCGTTTCATCCACTTCGGGACAAAACAATGAGCAGTTCTTC. Protein: CSVSSTSGQNNEQFF.

The table lists this clonotype with a few counts. The CDR3 bases are TGTGCCAGCTCACTATTAGAGGGCTATGGCTACACCTTC. Translation: CASSLLEGYGYTF. The genes are TRBV18 and TRBJ1-2; unclear D gene. Germline values: CDR1 KGHSH, CDR2 LQKENI. Trimming took off 4 bases at V and 4 bases at J, with 10 bases between the two ends. The CDR3 has 13 amino acids.

This clonotype was observed at least ten times. The chain employs TRBV24-1 and TRBJ2-3; 8 bases agree with TRBD1. The CDR3 is 16 residues long. V trimming: 3 bases; J trimming: 1 base; junction bases outside the gene matches: 5. Germline V gives CDR1 KGHDR, CDR2 SFDVKD. The CDR3: CATSDPTGEGTDTQYF. The CDR3 coding sequence is TGTGCCACCAGTGATCCGACAGGGGAGGGCACAGATACGCAGTATTTT.

This clonotype was seen at least ten times. CDR3 amino acids: CASSRTENSGEIYEQFF. The CDR3 nucleotides are TGCGCCAGCAGCCGGACCGAAAATAGCGGGGAGATATATGAGCAGTTCTTC. This chain joins TRBV4-3 and TRBJ2-1, with TRBD2 identical over 8 bases. After removal of 4 bases from V and 8 bases from J, the junction contained 16 bases not matched to a gene. CDR3 length: 17 residues. In germline, CDR1 is LGHNA, CDR2 YSLEER.

This clonotype appeared many times. V and J are TRBV5-1 and TRBJ1-5, with 9 positions matching TRBD1. CDR1 and CDR2 (germline): SGHRS, YFSETQ. The CDR3 is 16 residues long. The junction had 12 bases not matched to a gene; V was cut back by 4 bases and J by 7 bases. CDR3: CASSPSGTGRSQPQHF. DNA of the CDR3: TGCGCCAGCAGCCCTTCCGGGACAGGGAGAAGCCAGCCCCAGCATTTT.

V gene TRBV20-1 combines with J gene TRBJ1-4; D perhaps matches TRBD1 (5 bases). This CDR3 comprises 11 residues. Germline V gene data show CDR1 as DFQATT and CDR2 as SNEGSKA (reference sequence). CDR3 in DNA: TGCTGCTGGGGCCATCCTGAGGGGCTGTTTTTT. This sequence encodes CCWGHPEGLFF.

The sample holds many counts of this clonotype. The chain uses TRBV7-2 and TRBJ2-5; D remains ambiguous. The V end lost 1 base, the J end lost 0 bases, and 9 bases lay between the germline ends. This CDR3 has 15 residues. Germline CDR1 and CDR2: SGHTA and FQGNSA. CDR3 nucleotide sequence: TGTGCCAGCAGCTTAGGTCTAGTGTACCAAGAGACCCAGTACTTC. This gives the protein CASSLGLVYQETQYF.

The chain combines TRBV18 with TRBJ1-1, with no clear D. V was shortened by 3 bases and J by 10 bases, with 15 bases between the two germline ends. Looked up from germline, CDR1 is KGHSH and CDR2 is LQKENI. This CDR3 has 13 residues. Here the CDR3 DNA reads TGTGCCAGCTCACCTGTTGCCGCGAAGGGAGCTTTCTTT. It translates to CASSPVAAKGAFF.

The sample holds a few counts of this clonotype. The chain links TRBV4-2 to TRBJ1-2; 7 bases match TRBD1. Germline V gene sequence: CDR1 LGHNA, CDR2 YNFKEQ. J was trimmed by 2 bases and V by 0 bases; bases with no gene match: 3. This CDR3 is 15 amino acids long. Here the CDR3 reads CASSQDPDRNYGYTF. CDR3 nucleotide sequence: TGTGCCAGCAGCCAAGACCCGGACAGGAACTATGGCTACACCTTC.

This clonotype was counted a few times. The rearrangement links TRBV12-3 or TRBV12-4 to TRBJ2-7; 9 nucleotides match TRBD1. The length of the CDR3 is 15 residues. Germline trimming cut 5 bases from V and 4 bases from J; bases unmatched to any gene: 9. In nucleotides, the CDR3 is TGTGCCAGCAGTAGCATCCGGGACAGGGTTTACGAGCAGTACTTC. Amino acid sequence: CASSSIRDRVYEQYF.

In its sample, this clonotype was seen once. V and J are TRBV7-2 and TRBJ1-4; 7 nucleotides line up with TRBD1. Germline V gene sequence: CDR1 SGHTA, CDR2 FQGNSA. Germline trimming cut 5 bases from V and 10 bases from J; bases unmatched to any gene: 7. The CDR3 covers 13 residues. The CDR3 DNA follows: TGTGCCAGCAGCCTTTCCGACAGGGCAAAACTGTTTTTT. It codes for CASSLSDRAKLFF.

This clonotype was observed at least ten times. J is TRBJ2-3 and V is TRBV5-1; D not resolved. Trimming removed 1 base from V and 6 bases from J, with 12 bases in between. The CDR3 has 14 residues. The germline gives CDR1 SGHRS, CDR2 YFSETQ. The CDR3 here is CASSLIAGSDTQYF. CDR3 coding DNA: TGCGCCAGCAGCTTGATCGCCGGCTCCGATACGCAGTATTTT.

The rearrangement uses TRBV20-1 and TRBJ1-1; D is ambiguous. This CDR3 region has 13 residues. Germline lookup yields CDR1 DFQATT and CDR2 SNEGSKA (reference sequence). V was shortened by 2 bases and J by 1 base, with 8 bases between the two germline ends. The CDR3 protein is CSARQDQNTEAFF. CDR3 sequence (DNA): TGCAGTGCTAGACAGGACCAGAACACTGAAGCTTTCTTT.

This chain joins TRBV10-1 and TRBJ2-4, with D perhaps matching TRBD1 or TRBD2 (5 bases each). Between the trimmed V and J ends, which lost 4 bases and 2 bases, there was a span of 18 bases. In germline, CDR1 is WNHNN, CDR2 SYGVQD (reference sequence). The CDR3 is made up of 17 amino acids. CDR3 region: CASSATGLRSTKNIQYF. The CDR3 DNA follows: TGCGCCAGCAGTGCCACGGGGCTTAGGTCCACCAAAAACATTCAGTACTTC.

This clonotype was seen a single time. Germline and junction disagree at one end, which may indicate a read error. The chain has TRBV7-8 and TRBJ2-1; 15 positions match TRBD2. Germline V gene lookup returns CDR1 SGHVS and CDR2 FQNEAQ. The CDR3 loop spans 15 amino acids. The DNA of the CDR3 is TGTGCCAGCAGTTTAGGACTAGCGGGAGGGGAAGAGCAGTTCTTC. This encodes CASSLGLAGGEEQFF.

V gene TRBV7-9 combines with J gene TRBJ2-6, with unresolved D. Germline V lookup: CDR1 SEHNR, CDR2 FQNEAQ (reference sequence). CDR3 length: 15 amino acids. Trimming cost V 2 bases and J 2 bases, with 7 bases left between them. The CDR3, as DNA: TGTGCCAGCAGCTTACAGGCGGCTGGGGCCAACGTCCTGACTTTC. Translating it yields CASSLQAAGANVLTF.